The 15 T cell receptor beta chains below were found in one sample sequenced in a study of prognosis after radiotherapy for stage I lung cancer. The study amplified the TCR beta CDR3 region from genomic DNA. This amplification was carried out by two rounds of multiplex PCR. The authors ran first-round PCR with primers specific to each TRBV and TRBJ gene. TCRdb re-called the multiplex PCR reads with MiXCR, one entry per CDR3 protein. This sample carries about 35,000 distinct CDR3 sequences, 32% of them seen once, and the ten largest clones take roughly a quarter. Material: PBMCs, obtained before or after stereotactic body radiation therapy (not recorded which). Receptors were obtained from a donor at least 50 years old with non-small cell lung cancer.

This clonotype appeared many times. J is TRBJ2-7 and V is TRBV5-1, with D possibly being TRBD1 (5 bases). From germline, CDR1 is SGHRS and CDR2 YFSETQ. Trimming removed 6 bases at V and 3 bases at J, with 19 bases between. The CDR3 extends over 15 amino acids. Written as DNA, the CDR3 is TGCGCCAGCACTAGGGGCCAGGGTGGGTTCTACGAGCAGTACTTC. It translates to CASTRGQGGFYEQYF.

About this clonotype itself: Just one base apart from a much larger clone, this may be a read error. The chain links TRBV5-6 to TRBJ2-7; TRBD1 agrees at 9 bases. CDR3 length equals 15 residues. Trimming removed 0 bases from V and 5 bases from J; junction bases left unmatched: 6. Germline values: CDR1 SGHDT, CDR2 YYEEEE. The CDR3 sequence is CASSLGSDRGDEQYF. The CDR3 nucleotides are TGTGCCAGCAGCTTGGGGAGCGACAGGGGGGACGAGCAGTACTTC.

In this sample, this clonotype turned up many times. J is TRBJ2-7 and V is TRBV6-1, with D perhaps TRBD2 (6 bases). The CDR3 has 14 residues. V was trimmed by 6 bases and J by 2 bases, leaving 14 bases between them. Germline V gives CDR1 MNHNS, CDR2 SASEGT. The CDR3 bases are TGTGCCAGCAGGACCCTGCGGGGCACCTACGAGCAGTACTTC. Translation gives CASRTLRGTYEQYF.

The genes are TRBV7-9 and TRBJ1-2; perhaps TRBD1 as D (5 bases). Between the trimmed V and J ends, which lost 6 bases and 2 bases, there was a span of 13 bases. Per the germline V gene, CDR1 is SEHNR and CDR2 is FQNEAQ (reference sequence). The CDR3 consists of 14 residues. The CDR3 DNA sequence: TGTGCCAGCAGAACAGGAGGGGCCAACTATGGCTACACCTTC. As protein: CASRTGGANYGYTF. Complete variable domain (other parts from reference TRBV7-9 and TRBJ1-2): DTGVSQNPRHKITKRGQNVTFRCDPISEHNRLYWYRQTLGQGPEFLTYFQNEAQLEKSRLLSDRFSAERPKGSFSTLEIQRTEQGDSAMYLCASRTGGANYGYTFGSGTRLTVV.

Turning to this clonotype: A much larger clone lies a single base off, so this may be a read error. The chain has TRBV10-3 and TRBJ1-5; the D is unclear. Germline V gene data show CDR1 as ENHRY and CDR2 as SYGVKD. This CDR3 region has 14 residues. The germline V and J ends were trimmed by 0 bases and 3 bases, with 6 bases remaining between them. In DNA form, the CDR3 reads TGTGCCATCAGTGAGTCAGCCATCAATCAGCCCCAGCATTTT. Protein product: CAISESAINQPQHF.

This chain uses TRBV6-4 with TRBJ2-4; D is perhaps TRBD2 (5 bases). The ends were cut back, 6 bases at V and 8 bases at J, with 17 bases in the middle. This CDR3 comprises 14 residues. Germline V CDR1 and CDR2: MRHNA, SNTAGT. The CDR3 DNA reads as TGTGCCAGCAGGGAGGTAGTAGGCTCTGACATTCAGTACTTC. It specifies CASREVVGSDIQYF.

In its sample, this clonotype was seen many times. The chain joins TRBV6-1 to TRBJ2-7; TRBD1 agrees at 8 bases. Germline CDR1 and CDR2: MNHNS and SASEGT. The junction had 9 bases not matched to a gene; V was cut back by 4 bases and J by 7 bases. The CDR3 extends over 14 amino acids. The CDR3 coding sequence is TGTGCCAGCAGTGTGAGACAGGGGACGGGGGAGCAGTACTTC. Amino acids: CASSVRQGTGEQYF.

This clonotype was observed many times. The chain uses TRBV5-1 and TRBJ1-2; D gene ambiguous. There are 12 residues in the CDR3. V was clipped by 0 bases and J by 10 bases, with 10 bases between them. Germline V lookup: CDR1 SGHRS, CDR2 YFSETQ. The CDR3 spells CASSLGGRDYTF. As DNA, the CDR3 is TGCGCCAGCAGCTTGGGGGGAAGGGACTACACCTTC.

This clonotype was counted a single time. V usage is TRBV20-1 and J usage is TRBJ2-2, with D possibly TRBD1 on 7 matching bases. V lost 4 bases and J 5 bases, leaving 23 bases between the germline ends. The germline gives CDR1 DFQATT, CDR2 SNEGSKA (reference sequence). CDR3 length equals 17 residues. This CDR3 reads CSAKRGADRVVTGELFF. The DNA of the CDR3 is TGCAGTGCTAAAAGGGGGGCCGACAGGGTCGTAACCGGGGAGCTGTTTTTT.

In its sample, this clonotype was seen many times. This chain uses TRBV12-3 or TRBV12-4 with TRBJ1-6; D ambiguous. V was shortened by 2 bases and J by 10 bases, with 9 bases between the two germline ends. The CDR3 is 13 residues long. The CDR3 DNA reads TGTGCCAGCAGTTTATCGTTGGGGTCACCCCTCCACTTT. Encoded protein: CASSLSLGSPLHF.

The table lists this clonotype with many counts. The chain couples TRBV6-5 to TRBJ1-1; no clear D gene. This CDR3 is built from 16 residues. Germline V gene sequence: CDR1 MNHEY, CDR2 SVGAGI. Deletions cut 0 bases from V and 4 bases from J, with 15 bases between. This chain's CDR3 is CASSYSYGRLGTEAFF. The CDR3 nucleotides read TGTGCCAGCAGTTACTCGTATGGACGGCTGGGCACTGAAGCTTTCTTT.

Concerning this clonotype: It is likely a read error: a sequence one base away is far more abundant. The V gene is TRBV6-2 or TRBV6-3, the J gene TRBJ2-7; D not certain. This CDR3 has 13 residues. Germline V gene sequence: CDR1 MNHEY, CDR2 SVGEGT. This CDR3 is CSSSPPGVYEQYF. DNA of the CDR3: TGTTCCAGCAGCCCTCCCGGCGTATACGAGCAGTACTTC.

This clonotype has at least ten counts. The chain uses TRBV20-1 and TRBJ2-3; D gene ambiguous. Germline loops: CDR1 DFQATT, CDR2 SNEGSKA (reference sequence). The CDR3 runs 10 residues. V was pared by 3 bases and J by 4 bases, with 2 bases between. In DNA form, the CDR3 reads TGCAGTGCTAGTGCAGATACGCAGTATTTT. Translated: CSASADTQYF.

Many counts were recorded for this clonotype. The chain carries TRBV12-3 or TRBV12-4 and TRBJ1-5; no reliable D call. Trimming removed 7 bases at V and 3 bases at J, with 13 bases between. The CDR3 runs to 14 residues. This CDR3 reads CASTLIGPNQPQHF. CDR3 nucleotides: TGTGCCAGCACCCTAATAGGCCCCAATCAGCCCCAGCATTTT.

Many counts were recorded for this clonotype. The chain employs TRBV7-9 and TRBJ1-4; possible D gene TRBD1, 5 bases. The V gene's germline CDR1 is SEHNR and CDR2 FQNEAQ (reference sequence). V lost 1 base and J 7 bases, leaving 10 bases between the germline ends. The CDR3 runs to 14 residues. The CDR3 sequence is CASSLGRVAEKLFF. The CDR3, as DNA: TGTGCCAGCAGCTTAGGCAGGGTTGCTGAAAAACTGTTTTTT.